Following are 18 T cell receptor beta chains from one sample sequenced in a study of blood T cell repertoires in COVID-19. The repertoire was sequenced with immunoSEQ multiplex PCR; TCRdb's copy has only in-frame clones and lacks some. The table has 200,000 to 300,000 clones, roughly four fifths seen once. Sequenced sample: peripheral blood. Receptors were obtained from a man aged 50-60 years with acute or convalescent COVID-19.

The V gene is TRBV15, the J gene TRBJ2-1; TRBD2 agrees at 8 bases. The CDR3 sequence is 16 residues long. CDR1 and CDR2 (germline): LNHNV, YYDKDF (reference sequence). The V gene end was trimmed by 0 bases and the J gene end by 2 bases; junction bases not matched to a gene: 3. The CDR3 DNA follows: TGTGCCACCAGCAGAGATTCGGGAGGGGCCTACAATGAGCAGTTCTTC. Protein sequence: CATSRDSGGAYNEQFF. Together with reference TRBV15 and TRBJ2-1, the CDR3 gives the full variable domain: DAMVIQNPRYQVTQFGKPVTLSCSQTLNHNVMYWYQQKSSQAPKLLFHYYDKDFNNEADTPDNFQSRRPNTSFCFLDIRSPGLGDTAMYLCATSRDSGGAYNEQFFGPGTRLTVL.

The V call is TRBV3-1 (or the pseudogene TRBV3-2), the J call TRBJ2-3, with D perhaps TRBD2 (6 bases). This CDR3 has 13 residues. V lost 7 bases and J 6 bases, leaving 14 bases between the germline ends. The germline gives CDR1 LGHDT, CDR2 YNNKEL (reference sequence). CDR3 region: CASTAGTADTQYF. CDR3 nucleotide sequence: TGTGCCAGCACCGCGGGGACTGCGGATACGCAGTATTTT.

The chain uses TRBV7-3 and TRBJ1-6; 7 positions match TRBD1. J gave up 9 bases and V 2 bases, and 7 bases lay outside the gene matches. This CDR3 region has 15 residues. The germline CDR1 and CDR2 sequences are SGHTA and FQGTGA. The CDR3 coding sequence is TGTGCCAGCAGCTTAGATGACAGGGTTCGTTCACCCCTCCACTTT. Its translation: CASSLDDRVRSPLHF.

The rearrangement joins TRBV3-1 (or the pseudogene TRBV3-2) to TRBJ2-7, with TRBD2 as a possible D gene (7 bases). The V gene lost 0 bases and the J gene lost 2 bases, with 11 bases spanning the gap. The CDR3 covers 15 residues. Germline V gives CDR1 LGHDT, CDR2 YNNKEL (reference sequence). CDR3 residues: CASSQDGGAPYEQYF. CDR3 DNA: TGTGCCAGCAGCCAAGATGGGGGGGCGCCCTACGAGCAGTACTTC.

The rearrangement uses TRBV18 and TRBJ2-5, with D possibly matching TRBD2 (6 bases). The CDR3 sequence is 16 residues long. Germline CDR1 is KGHSH and CDR2 is LQKENI. V was trimmed by 3 bases and J by 5 bases, leaving 19 bases between them. CDR3 protein: CASSPQDYGAGETQYF. The CDR3 DNA reads TGTGCCAGCTCACCTCAGGACTACGGGGCGGGCGAGACCCAGTACTTC.

The chain carries TRBV3-1 (or the pseudogene TRBV3-2) and TRBJ2-7, with D possibly being TRBD2 (5 bases). Germline loops: CDR1 LGHDT, CDR2 YNNKEL (reference sequence). The CDR3 consists of 11 residues. V lost 1 base and J lost 7, with 5 bases in between. In nucleotides, the CDR3 is TGTGCCAGCAGCCAAGGCGGGGAGCAGTACTTC. Translation: CASSQGGEQYF.

The chain recombines TRBV7-3 with TRBJ1-2, with 9 bases identical to TRBD1. Germline V gives CDR1 SGHTA, CDR2 FQGTGA. The CDR3 has 13 residues. After removal of 3 bases from V and 6 bases from J, the junction contained 2 bases not matched to a gene. In nucleotides, the CDR3 is TGTGCCAGCAGCTTGGACAGGGGTGATGGCTACACCTTC. It translates to CASSLDRGDGYTF.

The chain recombines TRBV2 with TRBJ1-2; TRBD1 aligns across 8 bases. V gave up 6 bases and J gave up 4 bases; unmatched junction bases: 13. Germline V CDR1 and CDR2: SNHLY, FYNNEI. The CDR3 covers 16 residues. The CDR3 protein is CASRFPTGARPYGYTF. For the CDR3, the DNA is TGTGCCAGCAGGTTTCCGACAGGGGCTAGGCCCTATGGCTACACCTTC. The full variable domain, rest sourced from reference TRBV2 and TRBJ1-2, is EPEVTQTPSHQVTQMGQEVILRCVPISNHLYFYWYRQILGQKVEFLVSFYNNEISEKSEIFDDQFSVERPDGSNFTLKIRSTKLEDSAMYFCASRFPTGARPYGYTFGSGTRLTVV.

The chain recombines TRBV7-3 with TRBJ1-1; D is uncertain. CDR3 size: 13 residues. Per germline, CDR1 SGHTA and CDR2 FQGTGA. V lost 8 bases and J 2 bases, leaving 12 bases between the germline ends. The CDR3 reads CASGQESNTEAFF. CDR3 in DNA: TGTGCCAGCGGTCAAGAGTCTAACACTGAAGCTTTCTTT.

This chain joins TRBV2 and TRBJ2-5; tentatively, D is TRBD1 (6 bases). The CDR3 is 13 residues long. Germline V gene data show CDR1 as SNHLY and CDR2 as FYNNEI. Trimming took off 4 bases at V and 5 bases at J, with 11 bases between the two ends. CDR3 sequence (DNA): TGTGCCAGCAGTGTACAGGGTGAGGAGACCCAGTACTTC. Amino acids: CASSVQGEETQYF.

The genes are TRBV5-6 and TRBJ1-1, with a tentative D call TRBD1 (5 bases). CDR1 and CDR2 from the germline V gene are SGHDT and YYEEEE. This CDR3 has 14 amino acids. V was cut by 4 bases and J by 4 bases, with 14 bases left in between. The CDR3 is CASSPRDFGTEAFF. For the CDR3, the DNA is TGTGCCAGCAGCCCCCGGGACTTCGGCACTGAAGCTTTCTTT.

The chain recombines TRBV2 with TRBJ2-7; D may be TRBD1 (6 bases). Germline V gives CDR1 SNHLY, CDR2 FYNNEI. V was cut by 5 bases and J by 3 bases, with 17 bases left in between. The CDR3 runs to 15 residues. The CDR3 loop is CASSFASQGLYEQYF. CDR3 nucleotides: TGTGCCAGCAGTTTTGCATCACAGGGTCTCTACGAGCAGTACTTC.

The genes are TRBV28 and TRBJ1-1; D remains ambiguous. The germline CDR1 and CDR2 sequences are MDHEN and SYDVKM. V was clipped by 3 bases and J by 1 base, with 24 bases between them. The CDR3 spans 19 residues. For the CDR3, the DNA is TGTGCCAGCAGTTTGACCCCTCGGTATTCCGCGGGGAAGAACACTGAAGCTTTCTTT. It encodes CASSLTPRYSAGKNTEAFF.

The CDR3 reads CASSSFEGTPHF. The CDR3 nucleotides are TGTGCCAGCAGCTCCTTCGAGGGGACTCCCCACTTT. The chain links TRBV7-9 to TRBJ1-6, with D possibly matching TRBD1 (5 bases). Trimming cost V 4 bases and J 18 bases, with 16 bases left between them. Germline lookup yields CDR1 SEHNR and CDR2 FQNEAQ (reference sequence). The CDR3 runs to 12 residues.

Here the CDR3 DNA reads TGCGCCAGCAGTGAGTTCCCTTTTGCGGGAGCCGGGGAGCTGTTTTTT. Its translation is CASSEFPFAGAGELFF. This rearrangement joins TRBV10-1 to TRBJ2-2; 7 positions agree with TRBD2. The CDR3 runs 16 residues. CDR1 WNHNN and CDR2 SYGVQD come from the germline V gene (reference sequence). Unmatched junction bases numbered 8, after V lost 1 base and J lost 6 bases.

Only a few counts were recorded for this clone. The chain couples TRBV5-1 to TRBJ1-2; the D gene is possibly TRBD1 (5 bases). The CDR3 is made up of 12 amino acids. The germline V gene encodes CDR1 SGHRS and CDR2 YFSETQ. V lost 3 bases and J lost 3, with 6 bases in between. CDR3 sequence (DNA): TGCGCCAGCAGCTCGGGGGACTATGGCTACACCTTC. The encoded protein is CASSSGDYGYTF.

This clone was recorded only once. J is TRBJ1-1 and V is TRBV15; D gene ambiguous. Germline lookup yields CDR1 LNHNV and CDR2 YYDKDF (reference sequence). Trimming pared 0 bases from V and 0 bases from J, leaving 11 bases between. This CDR3 is built from 16 residues. DNA for the CDR3: TGTGCCACCAGCAGAGAACCAGTGCCGTTGAACACTGAAGCTTTCTTT. Amino acids: CATSREPVPLNTEAFF. The variable domain in full, with the rest retrieved from reference TRBV15 and TRBJ1-1, is DAMVIQNPRYQVTQFGKPVTLSCSQTLNHNVMYWYQQKSSQAPKLLFHYYDKDFNNEADTPDNFQSRRPNTSFCFLDIRSPGLGDTAMYLCATSREPVPLNTEAFFGQGTRLTVV.

The chain carries TRBV15 and TRBJ2-5, with 11 bases identical to TRBD2. The CDR3 runs 17 residues. CDR1 LNHNV and CDR2 YYDKDF come from the germline V gene (reference sequence). V lost 1 base and J lost 1; bases outside the gene matches: 5. The CDR3, as DNA: TGTGCCACCAGCAGAGGTTCTAGCGGGAGGTCCCAAGAGACCCAGTACTTC. Translating gives CATSRGSSGRSQETQYF.